The 24 T cell receptor beta chains presented below share a single source sample, sequenced in a study of Graves' ophthalmopathy and Graves' hyperthyroidism. RNA transcripts were the template, and TCR beta CDR3 regions were amplified from them. HTBI primers were used in a first-round RT-PCR, which preceded a second-round multiplex PCR. MiXCR was run by TCRdb on the multiplex PCR reads, yielding one entry per CDR3 protein. The sample yields almost 750,000 distinct CDR3 sequences, 35% to 50% seen once. The sequencing sample was made of peripheral blood. The receptors here all came from an adult man with Graves' ophthalmopathy.

The rearrangement links TRBV7-2 to TRBJ2-7; 7 positions agree with TRBD2. Looked up from germline, CDR1 is SGHTA and CDR2 is FQGNSA. The V gene end was trimmed by 5 bases and the J gene end by 2 bases; junction bases not matched to a gene: 9. This CDR3 comprises 15 residues. The CDR3 coding sequence is TGTGCCAGCAGCCAGTTGCCTAGCGGCACCTACGAGCAGTACTTC. Amino acid sequence: CASSQLPSGTYEQYF.

The chain employs TRBV10-2 and TRBJ2-5; 9 bases map to TRBD2. The CDR3 is made up of 16 amino acids. Unmatched junction bases numbered 6, after V lost 3 bases and J lost 1 base. CDR1 is WSHSY and CDR2 is SAAADI in the germline V gene. CDR3 coding DNA: TGCGCCAGCAGTGACCCCCAGCGGGGGGTCCAAGAGACCCAGTACTTC. This gives the protein CASSDPQRGVQETQYF.

This clonotype was seen a single time. The V call is TRBV7-2, the J call TRBJ1-1; TRBD1 is a possible D gene (5 bases). The CDR3 is 15 residues long. Germline-derived CDR1 and CDR2 are SGHTA and FQGNSA. V was shortened by 4 bases and J by 4 bases, with 16 bases between the two germline ends. CDR3 in amino acids: CASSSPPGWATEAFF. The CDR3 nucleotides are TGTGCCAGCAGCTCCCCCCCAGGGTGGGCCACTGAAGCTTTCTTT. Full variable domain (missing parts from reference TRBV7-2 and TRBJ1-1): GAGVSQSPSNKVTEKGKDVELRCDPISGHTALYWYRQSLGQGLEFLIYFQGNSAPDKSGLPSDRFSAERTGGSVSTLTIQRTQQEDSAVYLCASSSPPGWATEAFFGQGTRLTVV.

Many counts were recorded for this clonotype. This rearrangement joins TRBV25-1 to TRBJ1-1; no firm D call. Trimming removed 6 bases from V and 11 bases from J, with 16 bases in between. Germline loops: CDR1 MGHDK, CDR2 SYGVNS. The CDR3 loop spans 12 amino acids. The CDR3 nucleotides are TGTGCCAGCAGCCCCGGCGGAGGTCTGGCTTTCTTT. Translated, it gives CASSPGGGLAFF.

The genes are TRBV25-1 and TRBJ2-3; 7 positions match TRBD1. Looked up from germline, CDR1 is MGHDK and CDR2 is SYGVNS. The CDR3 contains 13 residues. V trimming: 6 bases; J trimming: 6 bases; junction bases outside the gene matches: 6. CDR3 in amino acids: CASSQFRGDTQYF. The CDR3 DNA reads as TGTGCCAGCAGCCAATTCAGGGGGGATACGCAGTATTTT.

This clonotype was detected ten times or more. Germline is not matched at one junction end, which may reflect a read error. The chain's CDR3 is CASSESFLNKLF. The CDR3 bases are TGCGCCAGCAGTGAGTCTTTTTTGAACAAACTCTTC. The chain joins TRBV10-1 to TRBJ2-7, with D unresolved. This CDR3 contains 12 residues. Germline lookup yields CDR1 WNHNN and CDR2 SYGVQD (reference sequence).

The V and J genes are TRBV20-1 and TRBJ1-5; D ambiguous. The germline V and J ends were trimmed by 4 bases and 0 bases, with 4 bases remaining between them. This CDR3 spans 12 amino acids. From germline, CDR1 is DFQATT and CDR2 SNEGSKA (reference sequence). In DNA, the CDR3 is TGCAGTGCTAAAACTAGCAATCAGCCCCAGCATTTT. Amino acid sequence: CSAKTSNQPQHF.

This clonotype was recorded only once. The conserved closing phenylalanine or tryptophan is absent in this CDR3, likely reflecting a read error. Because the CDR3's place on the DNA is in doubt, the DNA is left out and the CDR3 is given as listed by TCRdb. This chain links TRBV10-3 with TRBJ1-4. Per the germline V gene, CDR1 is ENHRY and CDR2 is SYGVKD. The CDR3 length is 8 residues, termini included. The CDR3 sequence: CAISESRG.

To note about this clonotype: This may be a read error, as it is one base from a much larger clone. This rearrangement joins TRBV9 to TRBJ2-7, with D possibly matching TRBD1 (6 bases). This CDR3 has 14 residues. CDR1 and CDR2 (germline): SGDLS, YYNGEE. Trimming took 2 bases from V and 8 from J, leaving 17 bases between them. The CDR3 sequence is CASSVTRTRDKQYF. The CDR3 nucleotides read TGTGCCAGCAGCGTTACCCGGACTCGGGACAAGCAGTACTTC.

V gene TRBV29-1 combines with J gene TRBJ1-1; 8 bases are shared with TRBD2. The DNA end favors TRBJ2-1, so the J call may be wrong. The length of the CDR3 is 15 residues. The germline CDR1 and CDR2 sequences are SQVTM and ANQGSEA. The CDR3 nucleotides are TGCAGCGTTGAAGATCAAAGGCGGGGGGACGCTGAGCAGTTCTTC. Encoded protein: CSVEDQRRGDAEQFF.

CDR3 amino acids: CASSPERVLGYEQYF. In nucleotides, the CDR3 is TGTGCCAGCAGCCCCGAGCGGGTACTGGGATACGAGCAGTACTTC. The chain employs TRBV13 and TRBJ2-7; maybe TRBD2 (6 bases). Per the germline V gene, CDR1 is PRHDT and CDR2 is FYEKMQ (reference sequence). V was cut by 5 bases and J by 4 bases, with 18 bases left in between. This CDR3 comprises 15 residues.

The chain joins TRBV10-2 to TRBJ2-3; D is unresolved. Trimming shortened V by 6 bases and J by 2 bases, and 9 bases separated the two germline ends. The V gene's germline CDR1 is WSHSY and CDR2 SAAADI. The CDR3 loop spans 13 amino acids. CDR3 region: CASRQASTDTQYF. In nucleotides, the CDR3 is TGCGCCAGCAGACAAGCTTCCACAGATACGCAGTATTTT.

Ten or more counts support this clonotype. The rearrangement uses TRBV10-3 and TRBJ2-7; 8 bases are a match to TRBD1. Looked up from germline, CDR1 is ENHRY and CDR2 is SYGVKD. After removal of 10 bases from V and 5 bases from J, the junction contained 10 bases not matched to a gene. The length of the CDR3 is 13 residues. The CDR3 loop is CASTRLTGDEQYF. The DNA for the CDR3 is TGTGCCAGCACCCGATTGACAGGGGACGAGCAGTACTTC.

The rearrangement uses TRBV7-2 and TRBJ1-5; 8 bases line up with TRBD1. The CDR3 runs to 19 residues. The germline gives CDR1 SGHTA, CDR2 FQGNSA. The V segment lost 7 bases and the J segment 5 bases; nucleotides outside the gene matches: 22. In nucleotides, the CDR3 is TGTGCCAGCAACGCTCGGGGCAGGGGGCGTGATGGGGGGGATCAGCCCCAGCATTTT. It yields the protein CASNARGRGRDGGDQPQHF.

The chain joins TRBV10-1 to TRBJ1-2; D is unresolved. The CDR3 has 15 amino acids. The V end was cut by 10 bases, the J end by 2 bases, with 20 bases between. CDR1 and CDR2 (germline): WNHNN, SYGVQD (reference sequence). The CDR3 protein is CATHYRAPENYGYTF. CDR3 sequence (DNA): TGCGCCACCCATTACCGGGCCCCGGAGAACTATGGCTACACCTTC.

The chain uses TRBV24-1 and TRBJ1-5; perhaps TRBD1 as D (5 bases). The J call is in doubt because the DNA end fits TRBJ2-3 better. The CDR3 covers 14 residues. In germline, CDR1 is KGHDR, CDR2 SFDVKD. The CDR3 region has the DNA TGTGCCACCAGTGATGGGCAGGGTTCAGATACGCAGTATTTT. This encodes CATSDGQGSDTQYF.

This clonotype appeared a single time. J is TRBJ2-7 and V is TRBV6-6; 7 nucleotides agree with TRBD1. The V gene's germline CDR1 is MNHNY and CDR2 SVGAGI (reference sequence). J gave up 2 bases and V 2 bases, and 9 bases lay outside the gene matches. This CDR3 region has 16 residues. This CDR3 is CASSYRGTAKTYEQYF. The CDR3 coding sequence is TGTGCCAGCAGTTACCGTGGGACAGCGAAAACCTACGAGCAGTACTTC.

Ten or more counts support this clonotype. The chain is built from TRBV2 and TRBJ2-5; the D call may be TRBD1 or TRBD2 (5 bases each). This CDR3 has 13 residues. Between the trimmed V and J ends, which lost 6 bases and 1 base, there was a span of 9 bases. The germline V gene encodes CDR1 SNHLY and CDR2 FYNNEI. For the CDR3, the DNA is TGTGCCAGCAGACGGGACGCCCAAGAGACCCAGTACTTC. This gives the protein CASRRDAQETQYF.

J is TRBJ2-7 and V is TRBV9; weak D call: TRBD1 (6 bases). Germline CDR1 and CDR2: SGDLS and YYNGEE. This CDR3 comprises 18 residues. V was pared by 0 bases and J by 3 bases, with 22 bases between. The CDR3 sequence: CASSVGQGQGGFDYEQYF. The CDR3 bases are TGTGCCAGCAGCGTAGGCCAGGGGCAGGGCGGTTTTGACTACGAGCAGTACTTC.

This clonotype was seen only a few times. J is TRBJ1-5 and V is TRBV12-3 or TRBV12-4; 9 positions agree with TRBD1. CDR3 length: 15 residues. The junction had 14 bases not matched to a gene; V was cut back by 8 bases and J by 9 bases. CDR3 amino acids: CASGAKDRGGLPQHF. CDR3 sequence (DNA): TGTGCCAGCGGGGCTAAGGACAGGGGCGGTCTGCCCCAGCATTTT.

V gene TRBV11-2 combines with J gene TRBJ2-7, with 7 positions matching TRBD1. The CDR3 runs to 15 residues. V lost 4 bases, J lost 4 bases, and 10 bases stayed unmatched. Germline CDR1 is SGHAT and CDR2 is FQNNGV. CDR3 sequence (DNA): TGTGCCAGCAGCTATCTAAGGGGGCGCGTTTACGAGCAGTACTTC. Residues: CASSYLRGRVYEQYF. Supplemented by reference TRBV11-2 and TRBJ2-7, the full variable domain reads EAGVAQSPRYKIIEKRQSVAFWCNPISGHATLYWYQQILGQGPKLLIQFQNNGVVDDSQLPKDRFSAERLKGVDSTLKIQPAKLEDSAVYLCASSYLRGRVYEQYFGPGTRLTVT.

This clonotype came up many times. In DNA, the CDR3 is TGCAGCGTTGAATACACTTCCTCGGGGACTGAAGCTTTCTTT. This gives the protein CSVEYTSSGTEAFF. The genes are TRBV29-1 and TRBJ1-1; D is ambiguous. Germline V gene data show CDR1 as SQVTM and CDR2 as ANQGSEA. Trimming removed 2 bases at V and 5 bases at J, with 15 bases between. The CDR3 runs to 14 residues.

This chain links TRBV24-1 with TRBJ1-5; 7 nucleotides agree with TRBD1. The germline V gene encodes CDR1 KGHDR and CDR2 SFDVKD. The CDR3 extends over 16 amino acids. V gave up 12 bases and J gave up 3 bases; unmatched junction bases: 16. CDR3 in DNA: TGTGCCTGGAGACCCAGGGGGGTGGGGATCAATCAGCCCCAGCATTTT. Its translation: CAWRPRGVGINQPQHF.

The table lists this clonotype with a few counts. The chain is built from TRBV12-3 or TRBV12-4 and TRBJ1-6; TRBD1 matches at 9 bases. The CDR3 is made up of 14 amino acids. Unmatched junction bases numbered 7, after V lost 6 bases and J lost 10 bases. The DNA for the CDR3 is TGTGCCAGCAGAAGGACAGGGGAGAGATCACCCCTCCACTTT. This encodes CASRRTGERSPLHF.